This T cell receptor beta chain is drawn from a study of cytomegalovirus exposure and HLA in healthy donors. Study-wide context: As released early, the data held 65 million to 90 million unique TCRs from HLA-typed donors.

Study-level points and caveats: Usually a TCR sequence was rare, but some public TCRs were found in many donors. The study put 150 or so TCR beta chains on its list as cytomegalovirus-associated.

Healthy bone marrow donors made up the cohort. Remarks on this clone: The antigen is unknown.

Primers: 60 Vbeta forward and 13 Jbeta reverse. Profiling relied on immunoSEQ multiplex PCR, and the TCRdb table lists in-frame clones only, not all of them. The repertoire holds 100,000 to 150,000 clones, 75% to 90% seen once, with under 3% in the top ten. Germline CDR1 reads MDHEN; CDR2 reads SYDVKM. With 5 bases clipped from V and 11 bases from J, the junction kept 3 bases outside the gene matches. This CDR3 has 11 amino acids. The material sequenced was PBMCs. This TCR was sampled from a man younger than 45 in good health and CMV-seronegative. V usage is TRBV28 and J usage is TRBJ2-1, with TRBD2 identical over 7 bases. CDR3 region: CASSPAGKQFF. The CDR3 DNA sequence: TGTGCCAGCAGTCCAGCGGGGAAGCAGTTCTTC. Drawing the rest from reference TRBV28 and TRBJ2-1, the complete variable domain is DVKVTQSSRYLVKRTGEKVFLECVQDMDHENMFWYRQDPGLGLRLIYFSYDVKMKEKGDIPEGYSVSREKKERFSLILESASTNQTSMYLCASSPAGKQFFGPGTRLTVL.